What follows are 11 T cell receptor beta chains derived from one specimen sequenced in a study of T cell responses to AZD1222 COVID-19 vaccine. The data were produced by immunoSEQ multiplex PCR, yet TCRdb's version contains in-frame clones alone and is incomplete. Among 75,000 to 90,000 clones listed, 70% to 90% were seen once. The specimen comprised peripheral blood, sampled 28 days after the second AZD1222 dose. The origin of the receptors is an adult who received the AZD1222 COVID-19 vaccine.

This clone has more than one count but fewer than ten. The V and J genes are TRBV27 and TRBJ2-7, with 12 nucleotides matching TRBD2. Germline V gene lookup returns CDR1 MNHEY and CDR2 SMNVEV (reference sequence). This CDR3 has 17 residues. J lost 4 bases, V lost 4 bases, and 11 bases had no gene match. Here the CDR3 reads CASSSRLAGGLVYEQYF. The CDR3 bases are TGTGCCAGCAGTTCCCGCCTAGCGGGAGGGCTGGTTTACGAGCAGTACTTC.

The chain carries TRBV27 and TRBJ2-1; D is possibly TRBD2 (6 bases). This CDR3 comprises 17 residues. The V end was cut by 5 bases, the J end by 4 bases, with 21 bases between. Germline CDR1 MNHEY, CDR2 SMNVEV (reference sequence). Written as DNA, the CDR3 is TGTGCCAGCAGTCCCGATCGGTCCCCGCTAGCGTACAATGAGCAGTTCTTC. Translated, it gives CASSPDRSPLAYNEQFF.

The CDR3 loop is CASSSWTQRGETQYF. Written as DNA, the CDR3 is TGTGCCAGCAGCTCCTGGACTCAGAGGGGAGAGACCCAGTACTTC. The rearrangement links TRBV7-6 to TRBJ2-5, with D possibly called TRBD1 or TRBD2 (5 bases each). Germline V gene sequence: CDR1 SGHVS, CDR2 FNYEAQ. V was pared by 4 bases and J by 4 bases, with 16 bases between. The CDR3 has 15 amino acids.

The V gene is TRBV19, the J gene TRBJ1-3; TRBD1 is a possible D gene (5 bases). With 8 bases removed from V and 0 bases from J, the gap between germline ends came to 14 bases. CDR1 LNHDA and CDR2 SQIVND come from the germline V gene (reference sequence). The CDR3 consists of 15 residues. The CDR3 DNA reads as TGTGCCAGTCGACCGGGGCACAACTCTGGAAACACCATATATTTT. Translation: CASRPGHNSGNTIYF.

This chain joins TRBV7-9 and TRBJ2-2; TRBD2 might be the D (6 bases). V was clipped by 1 base and J by 2 bases, with 8 bases between them. Germline loops: CDR1 SEHNR, CDR2 FQNEAQ (reference sequence). The CDR3 loop spans 15 amino acids. Here the CDR3 DNA reads TGTGCCAGCAGCTTAGGAGGGACTAACACCGGGGAGCTGTTTTTT. Protein product: CASSLGGTNTGELFF. Filled out from reference TRBV7-9 and TRBJ2-2, the complete variable domain reads DTGVSQNPRHKITKRGQNVTFRCDPISEHNRLYWYRQTLGQGPEFLTYFQNEAQLEKSRLLSDRFSAERPKGSFSTLEIQRTEQGDSAMYLCASSLGGTNTGELFFGEGSRLTVL.

The chain combines TRBV7-2 with TRBJ1-2; 8 nucleotides match TRBD1. CDR3 length: 14 amino acids. Germline V lookup: CDR1 SGHTA, CDR2 FQGNSA. V lost 1 base, J lost 5 bases, and 3 bases stayed unmatched. The CDR3 reads CASSLGQGKYGYTF. CDR3 DNA sequence: TGTGCCAGCAGCTTAGGACAGGGGAAATATGGCTACACCTTC.

The rearrangement links TRBV2 to TRBJ1-2; D not certain. The V and J ends lost 5 bases and 1 base respectively, with 11 bases between them. Germline-derived CDR1 and CDR2 are SNHLY and FYNNEI. The CDR3 contains 14 residues. This CDR3 reads CASSLDGSNYGYTF. The CDR3 DNA reads as TGTGCCAGCAGTTTGGACGGAAGTAACTATGGCTACACCTTC.

This rearrangement joins TRBV4-3 to TRBJ1-2; the D is unclear. Germline loops: CDR1 LGHNA, CDR2 YSLEER. V was cut by 0 bases and J by 7 bases, with 12 bases left in between. The CDR3 loop spans 14 amino acids. CDR3 in DNA: TGCGCCAGCAGCCAAGATAGGGCTAAGGGTGGCTACACCTTC. This gives the protein CASSQDRAKGGYTF.

This clone was detected once. The chain links TRBV7-9 to TRBJ2-5, with TRBD1 matching over 7 bases. This CDR3 is 11 amino acids long. Germline CDR1 SEHNR, CDR2 FQNEAQ (reference sequence). The trim removed 5 bases at V and 10 bases at J, leaving 4 bases unmatched. CDR3 region: CASSPGQFQYF. The CDR3 DNA sequence: TGTGCCAGCAGCCCGGGACAGTTCCAGTACTTC.

In its sample, this clone was seen once. The J gene is TRBJ2-2, the V gene TRBV30; TRBD2 might be the D (7 bases). V lost 3 bases to trimming and J lost 6 bases, with 17 bases between them. CDR3 size: 15 residues. Per germline, CDR1 GTSNPN and CDR2 SVGIG (reference sequence). CDR3 loop: CAWRSHGGQAGELFF. The DNA of the CDR3 is TGTGCCTGGAGGAGTCACGGGGGGCAGGCCGGGGAGCTGTTTTTT.

V gene TRBV5-1 combines with J gene TRBJ2-1; D is perhaps TRBD2 (5 bases). Germline V gene lookup returns CDR1 SGHRS and CDR2 YFSETQ. Trimming removed 0 bases at V and 2 bases at J, with 12 bases between. This CDR3 is 16 amino acids long. CDR3 in amino acids: CASSLDQRSPYNEQFF. CDR3 nucleotides: TGCGCCAGCAGCTTGGACCAGCGGAGTCCCTACAATGAGCAGTTCTTC.